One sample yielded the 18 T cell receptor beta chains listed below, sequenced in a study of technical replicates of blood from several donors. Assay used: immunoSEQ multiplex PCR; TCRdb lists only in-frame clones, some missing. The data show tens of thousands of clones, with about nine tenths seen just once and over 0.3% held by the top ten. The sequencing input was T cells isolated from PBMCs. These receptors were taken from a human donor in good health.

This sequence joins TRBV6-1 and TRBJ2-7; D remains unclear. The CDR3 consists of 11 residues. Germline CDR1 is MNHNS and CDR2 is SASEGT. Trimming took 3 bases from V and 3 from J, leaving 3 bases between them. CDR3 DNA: TGTGCCAGCAGTGACCACTACGAGCAGTACTTC. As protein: CASSDHYEQYF.

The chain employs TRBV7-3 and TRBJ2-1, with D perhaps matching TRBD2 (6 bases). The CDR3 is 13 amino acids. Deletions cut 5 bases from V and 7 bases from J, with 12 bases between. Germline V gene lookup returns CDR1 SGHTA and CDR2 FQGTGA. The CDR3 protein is CASSPLGGNEQFF. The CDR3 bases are TGTGCCAGCAGCCCTCTAGGAGGGAATGAGCAGTTCTTC.

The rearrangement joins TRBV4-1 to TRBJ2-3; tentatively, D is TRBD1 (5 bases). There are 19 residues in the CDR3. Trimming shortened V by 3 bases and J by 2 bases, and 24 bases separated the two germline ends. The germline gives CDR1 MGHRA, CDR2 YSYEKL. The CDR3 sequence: CASSHRESVIKGYTDTQYF. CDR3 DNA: TGCGCCAGCAGCCACAGGGAATCGGTTATTAAGGGTTACACAGATACGCAGTATTTT.

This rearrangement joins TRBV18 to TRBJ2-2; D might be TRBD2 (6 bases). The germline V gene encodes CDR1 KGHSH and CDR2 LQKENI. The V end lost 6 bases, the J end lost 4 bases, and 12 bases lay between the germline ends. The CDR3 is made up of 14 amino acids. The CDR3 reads CASSKTGGTGELFF. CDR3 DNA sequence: TGTGCCAGCTCTAAAACCGGGGGCACCGGGGAGCTGTTTTTT.

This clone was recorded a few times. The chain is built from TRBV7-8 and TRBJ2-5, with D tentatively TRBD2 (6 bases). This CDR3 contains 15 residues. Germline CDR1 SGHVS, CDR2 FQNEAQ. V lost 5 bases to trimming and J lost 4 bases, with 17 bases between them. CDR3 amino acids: CASSQTGSWAETQYF. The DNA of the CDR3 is TGTGCCAGCAGCCAGACCGGGAGCTGGGCAGAGACCCAGTACTTC.

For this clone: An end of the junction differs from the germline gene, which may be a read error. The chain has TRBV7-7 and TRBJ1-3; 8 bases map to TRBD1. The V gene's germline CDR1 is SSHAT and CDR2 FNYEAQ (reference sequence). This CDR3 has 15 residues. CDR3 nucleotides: TGTGCTAGCAGCTCAGGACAGGGAACGGGAAACACCATATATTTT. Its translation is CASSSGQGTGNTIYF.

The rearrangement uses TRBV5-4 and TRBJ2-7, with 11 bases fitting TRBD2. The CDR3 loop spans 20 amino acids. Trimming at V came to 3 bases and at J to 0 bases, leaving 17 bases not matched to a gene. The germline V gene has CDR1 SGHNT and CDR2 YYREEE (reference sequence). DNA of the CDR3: TGTGCCAGCAGCTCCCCGGGGGGGTTAGCGGGAGGGCTAGTCTCCTACGAGCAGTACTTC. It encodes CASSSPGGLAGGLVSYEQYF.

CDR3 nucleotide sequence: TGCGCCAGCAGCCCATTCTTTGGACGGGAAATACAAGAGACCCAGTACTTC. It codes for CASSPFFGREIQETQYF. The chain uses TRBV4-1 and TRBJ2-5, with TRBD2 as a possible D gene (5 bases). The V gene's germline CDR1 is MGHRA and CDR2 YSYEKL. Between the trimmed V and J ends, which lost 4 bases and 2 bases, there was a span of 20 bases. CDR3 size: 17 residues.

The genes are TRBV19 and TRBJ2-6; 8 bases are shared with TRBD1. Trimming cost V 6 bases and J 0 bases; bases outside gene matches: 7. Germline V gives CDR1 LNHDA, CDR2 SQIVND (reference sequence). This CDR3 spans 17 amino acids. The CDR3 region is CASSPPQGASGANVLTF. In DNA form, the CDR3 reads TGTGCCAGTAGCCCCCCGCAGGGGGCCTCTGGGGCCAACGTCCTGACTTTC. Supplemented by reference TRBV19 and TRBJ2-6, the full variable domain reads DGGITQSPKYLFRKEGQNVTLSCEQNLNHDAMYWYRQDPGQGLRLIYYSQIVNDFQKGDIAEGYSVSREKKESFPLTVTSAQKNPTAFYLCASSPPQGASGANVLTFGAGSRLTVL.

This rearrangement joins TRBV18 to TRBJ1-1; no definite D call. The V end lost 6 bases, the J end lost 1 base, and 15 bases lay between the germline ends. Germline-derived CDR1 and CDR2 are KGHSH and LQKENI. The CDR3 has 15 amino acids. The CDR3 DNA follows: TGTGCCAGCTCCCCTAAGGCGGATAGGAACACTGAAGCTTTCTTT. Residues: CASSPKADRNTEAFF.

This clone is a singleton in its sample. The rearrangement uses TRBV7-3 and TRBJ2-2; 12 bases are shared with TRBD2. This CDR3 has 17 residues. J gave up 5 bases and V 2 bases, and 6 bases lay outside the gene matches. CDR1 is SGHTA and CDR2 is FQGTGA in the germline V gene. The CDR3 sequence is CASSLSLAGGGTGELFF. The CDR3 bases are TGTGCCAGCAGCTTATCACTAGCGGGAGGAGGTACCGGGGAGCTGTTTTTT. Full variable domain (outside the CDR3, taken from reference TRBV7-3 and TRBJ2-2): GAGVSQTPSNKVTEKGKYVELRCDPISGHTALYWYRQSLGQGPEFLIYFQGTGAADDSGLPNDRFFAVRPEGSVSTLKIQRTERGDSAVYLCASSLSLAGGGTGELFFGEGSRLTVL.

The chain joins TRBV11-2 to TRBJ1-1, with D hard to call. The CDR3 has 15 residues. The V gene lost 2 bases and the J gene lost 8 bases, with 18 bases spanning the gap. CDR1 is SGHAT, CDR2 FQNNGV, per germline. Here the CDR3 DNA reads TGTGCCAGCAGCTTAAAGACGTCAGCGATAAAAGAAGCTTTCTTT. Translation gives CASSLKTSAIKEAFF.

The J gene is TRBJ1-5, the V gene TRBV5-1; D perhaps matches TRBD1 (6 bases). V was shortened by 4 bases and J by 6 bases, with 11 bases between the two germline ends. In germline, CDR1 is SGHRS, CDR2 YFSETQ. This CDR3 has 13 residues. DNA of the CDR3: TGCGCCAGCAGCCGTCGAGGGGGTCAGCCCCAGCATTTT. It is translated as CASSRRGGQPQHF.

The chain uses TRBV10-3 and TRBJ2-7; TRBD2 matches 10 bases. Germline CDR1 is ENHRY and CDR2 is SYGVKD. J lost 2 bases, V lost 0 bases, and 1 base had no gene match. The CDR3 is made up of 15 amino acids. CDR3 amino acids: CAISESSGRTYEQYF. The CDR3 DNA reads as TGTGCCATCAGTGAGTCTAGCGGGAGGACCTACGAGCAGTACTTC.

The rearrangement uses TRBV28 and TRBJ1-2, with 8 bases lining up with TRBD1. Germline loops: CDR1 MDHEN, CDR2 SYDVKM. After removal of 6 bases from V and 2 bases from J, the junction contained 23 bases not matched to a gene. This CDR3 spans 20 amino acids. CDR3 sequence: CASSSLILYSDRGNNYGYTF. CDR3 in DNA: TGTGCCAGCAGCTCATTGATACTTTATTCTGACAGGGGAAACAACTATGGCTACACCTTC.

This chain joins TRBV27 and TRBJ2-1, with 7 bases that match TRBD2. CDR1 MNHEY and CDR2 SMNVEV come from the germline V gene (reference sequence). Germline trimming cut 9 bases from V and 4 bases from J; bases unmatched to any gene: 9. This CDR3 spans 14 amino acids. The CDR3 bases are TGTGCCAGTTCTCGGAGCGGGGATTACAATGAGCAGTTCTTC. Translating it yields CASSRSGDYNEQFF.

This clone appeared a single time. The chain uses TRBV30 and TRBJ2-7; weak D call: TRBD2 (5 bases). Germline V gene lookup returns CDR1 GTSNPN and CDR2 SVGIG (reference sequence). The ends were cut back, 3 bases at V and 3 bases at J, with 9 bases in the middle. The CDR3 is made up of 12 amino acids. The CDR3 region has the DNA TGTGCCTGGAGCCCACGGGACTACGAGCAGTACTTC. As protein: CAWSPRDYEQYF.

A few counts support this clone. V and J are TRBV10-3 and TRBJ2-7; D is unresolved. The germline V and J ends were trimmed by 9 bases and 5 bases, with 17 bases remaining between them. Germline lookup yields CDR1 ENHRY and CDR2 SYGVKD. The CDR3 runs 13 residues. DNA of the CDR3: TGTGCCATGAGATCAGAGAGCGCTGACGAGCAGTACTTC. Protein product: CAMRSESADEQYF.